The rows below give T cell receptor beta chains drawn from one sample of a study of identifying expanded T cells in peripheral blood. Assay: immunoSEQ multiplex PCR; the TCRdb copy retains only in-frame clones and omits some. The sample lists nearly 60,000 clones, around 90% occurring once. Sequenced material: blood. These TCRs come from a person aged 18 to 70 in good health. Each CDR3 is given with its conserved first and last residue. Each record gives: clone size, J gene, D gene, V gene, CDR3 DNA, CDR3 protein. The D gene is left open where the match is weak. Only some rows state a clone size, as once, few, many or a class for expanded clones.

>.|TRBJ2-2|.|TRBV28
TGTGCCAGCAGCAGAGTCACCGGGGAGCTGTTTTTT
CASSRVTGELFF
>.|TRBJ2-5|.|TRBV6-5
TGTGCCAGCTCAGCAACAGGGACGGGGACCCAGTACTTC
CASSATGTGTQYF
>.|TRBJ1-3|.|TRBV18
TGTGCCAGCTCACCAAGCGGGGTAGCTGGAAACACCATATATTTT
CASSPSGVAGNTIYF
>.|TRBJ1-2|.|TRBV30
TGTGCCTGGTGGGTCTTCGGGGCTGGCTACACCTTC
CAWWVFGAGYTF
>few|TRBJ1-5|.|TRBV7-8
TGTGCCAGCAGCGTAACATGGGGCTATCAGCCCCAGCATTTT
CASSVTWGYQPQHF
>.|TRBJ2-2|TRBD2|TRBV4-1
TGCGCCAGCAGCCCTAGCGGGGGGGCGGTCACCGGGGAGCTGTTTTTT
CASSPSGGAVTGELFF
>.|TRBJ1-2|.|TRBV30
TGTGCCTGGAGTGTAAACTCCCCGGGAGGGCTCTATGGCTACACCTTC
CAWSVNSPGGLYGYTF
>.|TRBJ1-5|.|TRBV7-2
TGTGCCAGCAGCTTTAAAGGGGATCAGCCCCAGCATTTT
CASSFKGDQPQHF
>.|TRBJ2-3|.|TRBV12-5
TGTGCTAGGGATTCTTATACGCAGTATTTT
CARDSYTQYF
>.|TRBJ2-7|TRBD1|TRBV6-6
TGTGCCAGCAGTCGTATAACGGGACAGACCCCCTACGAGCAGTACTTC
CASSRITGQTPYEQYF
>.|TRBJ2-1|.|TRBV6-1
TGTGCCAGCAGTGATTGGGGGAGCTCCTACAATGAGCAGTTCTTC
CASSDWGSSYNEQFF
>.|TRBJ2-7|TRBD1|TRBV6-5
TGTGCCAGCAGTTACGACCGGGACAGGGGTTACGAGCAGTACTTC
CASSYDRDRGYEQYF
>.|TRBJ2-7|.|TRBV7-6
TGTGCCAGCAGCTTAACCCCAACTTACAGCCAACCCTACGAGCAGTACTTC
CASSLTPTYSQPYEQYF
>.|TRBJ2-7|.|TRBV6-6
TGTGCCAGCAGTACCCAGGGGAGCACCTACGAGCAGTACTTC
CASSTQGSTYEQYF
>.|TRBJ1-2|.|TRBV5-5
TGTGCCAGCAGCTGGGGACCGAGCTATGGCTACACCTTC
CASSWGPSYGYTF
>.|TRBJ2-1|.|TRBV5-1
TGCGCCAGCAGCCCACATACCCATGAGCAGTTCTTC
CASSPHTHEQFF
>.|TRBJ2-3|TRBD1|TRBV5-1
TGCGCCAGCAGCTTACGACAGGGTGACACAGATACGCAGTATTTT
CASSLRQGDTDTQYF
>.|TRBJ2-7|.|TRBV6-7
TGTGCCAGCAGTTACGCGCCGCCCTACGAGCAGTACTTC
CASSYAPPYEQYF
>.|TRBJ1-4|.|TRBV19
TGCGGGGAGGGGCGCAATTCATCAACTAATGAAAAACTGTTTTTT
CGEGRNSSTNEKLFF
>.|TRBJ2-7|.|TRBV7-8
TGTGCCAGCAGCTTAGAGGGTGTGGGGCGTTTTATCTCCTACGAGCAGTACTTC
CASSLEGVGRFISYEQYF
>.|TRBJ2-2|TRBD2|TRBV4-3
TGCGCCAGCGGACGACTAGCGGGAGGGCCATGGGACACCGGGGAGCTGTTTTTT
CASGRLAGGPWDTGELFF
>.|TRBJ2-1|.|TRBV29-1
TGCAGCGCCCGCCAATACCTCTCCTACAATGAGCAGTTCTTC
CSARQYLSYNEQFF
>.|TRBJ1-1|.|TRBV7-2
TGTGCCAGCAGCTTAATGCGGGTTTGGGGCACTGAAGCTTTCTTT
CASSLMRVWGTEAFF
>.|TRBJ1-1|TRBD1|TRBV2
TGTGCCAGTGGACAGGGGGCGAACACTGAAGCTTTCTTT
CASGQGANTEAFF
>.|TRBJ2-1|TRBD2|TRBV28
TGTGCCAGCACTCTTGGGCTAGCGGGAGGGTTTCGCTACAATGAGCAGTTCTTC
CASTLGLAGGFRYNEQFF
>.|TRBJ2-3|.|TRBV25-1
TGTGCCAGCAGTGAATTTAGCCTCACAGATACGCAGTATTTT
CASSEFSLTDTQYF
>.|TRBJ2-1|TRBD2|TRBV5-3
TGTGCCAGAACGTCGGGACTAGCGGGCAACTCCTACAATGAGCAGTTCTTC
CARTSGLAGNSYNEQFF
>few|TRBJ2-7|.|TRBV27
TGTGCCAGCAGTTCAACCGGGACCCCAAACGAGCAGTACTTC
CASSSTGTPNEQYF
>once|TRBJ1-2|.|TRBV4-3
TGCGCCAGCAGCCCCCTAGGAGGCAATTACTATGGCTACACCTTC
CASSPLGGNYYGYTF
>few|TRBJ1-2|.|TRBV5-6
TGTGCCAGCAGCTCTTGGGGCTTGGGGGGTTATGGCTACACCTTC
CASSSWGLGGYGYTF
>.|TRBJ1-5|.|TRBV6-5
TGTGCCAGCAGTTATGGTATCAATCAGCCCCAGCATTTT
CASSYGINQPQHF